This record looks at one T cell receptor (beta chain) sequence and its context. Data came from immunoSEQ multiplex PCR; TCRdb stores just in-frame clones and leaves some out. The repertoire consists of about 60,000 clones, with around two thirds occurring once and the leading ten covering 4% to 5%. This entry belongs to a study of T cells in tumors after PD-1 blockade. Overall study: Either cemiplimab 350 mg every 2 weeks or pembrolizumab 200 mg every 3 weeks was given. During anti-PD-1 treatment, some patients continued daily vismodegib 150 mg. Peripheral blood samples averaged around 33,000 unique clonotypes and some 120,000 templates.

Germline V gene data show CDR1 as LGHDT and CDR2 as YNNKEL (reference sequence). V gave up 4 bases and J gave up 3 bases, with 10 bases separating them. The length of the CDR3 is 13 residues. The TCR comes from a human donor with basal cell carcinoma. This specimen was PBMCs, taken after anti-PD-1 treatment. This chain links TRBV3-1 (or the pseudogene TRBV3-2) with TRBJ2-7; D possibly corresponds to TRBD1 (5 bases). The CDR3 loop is CASSPRQFYEQYF. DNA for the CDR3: TGTGCCAGCAGCCCAAGACAGTTCTACGAGCAGTACTTC.